This T cell receptor (beta chain) was captured in a study of OX40 agonist ivuxolimab in advanced cancers. Across the study: Three patients got partial responses; one had hepatocellular carcinoma and two had cutaneous melanoma. Study outcomes and limitations: Clonal expansion by week 6 occurred in CD4+ and CD8+ blood T cells (at 0.1 to 3.0 mg/kg). Clonal expansion in partial responders at 0.1-3.0 mg/kg ranked among the lowest.

Autoimmune disease history or systemic immunosuppression led to patients being barred. Germline V gene lookup returns CDR1 MGHRA and CDR2 YSYEKL. The CDR3 totals 15 residues. J was trimmed by 4 bases and V by 0 bases; bases with no gene match: 4. Turning to this clone: Its specificity is unknown.

The protocol was immunoSEQ multiplex PCR, while the TCRdb copy is restricted to in-frame clones and leaves out a portion. This sample has fewer than 70,000 clones; less than 95% occur once, and the top ten carry roughly 13%. This sequence was found in an adult with an advanced solid tumor such as melanoma, head and neck, liver or kidney cancer. This specimen was CD4+ or CD8+ T cells sorted from blood, taken in a trial of the OX40 agonist ivuxolimab. The chain links TRBV4-1 to TRBJ2-3; 7 nucleotides align to TRBD2. CDR3 amino acids: CASSQDGGRADTQYF. The CDR3 region has the DNA TGCGCCAGCAGCCAAGATGGAGGGAGGGCAGATACGCAGTATTTT.